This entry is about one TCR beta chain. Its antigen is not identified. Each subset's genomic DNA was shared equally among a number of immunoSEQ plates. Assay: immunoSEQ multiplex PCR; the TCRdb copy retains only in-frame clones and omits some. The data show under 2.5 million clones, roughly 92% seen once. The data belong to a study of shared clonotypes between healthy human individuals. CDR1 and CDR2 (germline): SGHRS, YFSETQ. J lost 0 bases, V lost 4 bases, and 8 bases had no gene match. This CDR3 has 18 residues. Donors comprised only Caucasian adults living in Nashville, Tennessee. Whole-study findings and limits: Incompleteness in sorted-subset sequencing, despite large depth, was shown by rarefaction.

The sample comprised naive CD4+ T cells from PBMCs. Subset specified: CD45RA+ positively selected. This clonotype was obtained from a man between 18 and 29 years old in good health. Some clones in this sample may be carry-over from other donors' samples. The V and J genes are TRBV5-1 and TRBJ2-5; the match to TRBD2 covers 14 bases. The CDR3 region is CASSPGTSGSGDQETQYF. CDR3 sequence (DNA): TGCGCCAGCAGCCCCGGGACTAGCGGGAGCGGGGACCAAGAGACCCAGTACTTC. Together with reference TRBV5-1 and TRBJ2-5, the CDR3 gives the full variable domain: KAGVTQTPRYLIKTRGQQVTLSCSPISGHRSVSWYQQTPGQGLQFLFEYFSETQRNKGNFPGRFSGRQFSNSRSEMNVSTLELGDSALYLCASSPGTSGSGDQETQYFGPGTRLLVL.